The 7 T cell receptor beta chains reported below all come from one sample, sequenced in a study of beta chain features in type 1 diabetes. The study's findings and limits: All four CD4+ subsets of Type 1 diabetes patients contained TCRB CDR3s that were moderately but significantly shorter.

These TCRs' antigens remain unknown. The authors reverse transcribed all of the isolated RNA, so sequencing captured expressed TCRB transcripts. The repertoire was sequenced with immunoSEQ multiplex PCR; TCRdb's copy has only in-frame clones and lacks some. The table lists some 640,000 clones, roughly 13% of them singletons. The sample comprised naive CD4+ T cells from blood. The receptors were sampled from a man between 18 and 35 years old with type 1 diabetes.

This clone was observed a few times. The chain employs TRBV13 and TRBJ2-7, with 11 bases fitting TRBD2. This CDR3 comprises 15 residues. CDR1 and CDR2 (germline): PRHDT, FYEKMQ (reference sequence). V dropped 7 bases and J dropped 3; count of bases not matched to a gene: 8. CDR3 coding DNA: TGTGCCAGCACCCGGCGGGGACTAGCGGACTACGAGCAGTACTTC. It is translated as CASTRRGLADYEQYF.

In this sample, this clone turned up a few times. The chain has TRBV7-9 and TRBJ2-2, with D possibly matching TRBD1 (6 bases). CDR3 length: 16 amino acids. Germline lookup yields CDR1 SEHNR and CDR2 FQNEAQ (reference sequence). The V and J ends lost 5 bases and 1 base respectively, with 14 bases between them. The CDR3 DNA reads TGTGCCAGCAGCGACGTTGGGGGCATGAACACCGGGGAGCTGTTTTTT. Its protein is CASSDVGGMNTGELFF.

This clone was detected only a few times. CDR3 sequence reads: CASSFLSSGRADTQYF. CDR3 nucleotide sequence: TGTGCCAGCAGCTTCCTATCTAGCGGGAGGGCAGATACGCAGTATTTT. The V call is TRBV7-2, the J call TRBJ2-3; 12 positions agree with TRBD2. The CDR3 contains 16 residues. Germline CDR1 SGHTA, CDR2 FQGNSA. With 3 bases clipped from V and 4 bases from J, the junction kept 5 bases outside the gene matches.

This clone was seen more than once but under ten times. DNA for the CDR3: TGTGCCAGCAGCCCTCGACTAGCGGGGCTTCAAGAGACCCAGTACTTC. It translates to CASSPRLAGLQETQYF. V gene TRBV9 combines with J gene TRBJ2-5; 11 bases fit TRBD2. Per germline, CDR1 SGDLS and CDR2 YYNGEE. This CDR3 is built from 16 residues. V was clipped by 4 bases and J by 2 bases; unmatched bases: 7.

This clone was recorded a few times. The chain couples TRBV29-1 to TRBJ2-7; TRBD1 is a possible D gene (6 bases). The CDR3 totals 19 residues. Deletions cut 2 bases from V and 0 bases from J, with 26 bases between. Germline V CDR1 and CDR2: SQVTM, ANQGSEA. The DNA for the CDR3 is TGCAGCGTTGAAAAGTCAACAGGGAGTAGGAGCGCTAACTCCTACGAGCAGTACTTC. Translating it yields CSVEKSTGSRSANSYEQYF.

This chain links TRBV4-3 with TRBJ2-4, with D possibly matching TRBD2 (6 bases). This CDR3 is 13 amino acids long. Germline V lookup: CDR1 LGHNA, CDR2 YSLEER. The ends were cut back, 4 bases at V and 8 bases at J, with 12 bases in the middle. CDR3 amino acids: CASSRRPGDIQYF. CDR3 sequence (DNA): TGCGCCAGCAGCCGCCGCCCGGGGGACATTCAGTACTTC.

V usage is TRBV6-5 and J usage is TRBJ2-5, with 9 nucleotides matching TRBD2. The CDR3 has 13 residues. Trimming took 7 bases from V and 5 from J; bases not matched to a gene: 5. The germline V gene encodes CDR1 MNHEY and CDR2 SVGAGI. The DNA of the CDR3 is TGTGCCAGCACGGCGGGGGGGCAGGAGACCCAGTACTTC. It codes for CASTAGGQETQYF.